These T cell receptor beta chains were read from a single sample in a study of beta chain features in type 1 diabetes. Produced via immunoSEQ multiplex PCR; TCRdb's table is partial and in-frame only. The sample has 50,000 or so clones, approximately 40% seen once. The sequenced sample consisted of stem cell memory CD4+ T cells from blood. The receptors come from a man younger than 45 with type 1 diabetes. Each CDR3 is given with its conserved first and last residue. A D gene is named only where the DNA matches it firmly. A clone size is listed for some rows: how often the clone was seen (once, few, many), or a class if it is expanded.

V: TRBV5-1; size: NA; D: NA; J: TRBJ2-3; DNA: TGCGCCAGCAGCCCCCAACCACAGGGTCGTAGGCTAGGCACAGATACGCAGTATTTT; CDR3: CASSPQPQGRRLGTDTQYF
V: TRBV7-9; size: few; D: TRBD1; J: TRBJ2-7; DNA: TGTGCCAGCAGCTTAGCCGGAACAGGGGCCGAGCAGTACTTC; CDR3: CASSLAGTGAEQYF
V: TRBV5-5; size: NA; D: TRBD2; J: TRBJ2-1; DNA: TGTGCCAGCAGCTTGCGACGGACGGGGAGGGATGAGCAGTTCTTC; CDR3: CASSLRRTGRDEQFF
V: TRBV5-1; size: NA; D: NA; J: TRBJ2-1; DNA: TGCGCCAGCAGCTTGGATACAGGGCCCGCTTACAATGAGCAGTTCTTC; CDR3: CASSLDTGPAYNEQFF
V: TRBV28; size: few; D: NA; J: TRBJ2-7; DNA: TGTGCCAGCAGTTCCTACTACGAGCAGTACTTC; CDR3: CASSSYYEQYF
V: TRBV2; size: NA; D: TRBD2; J: TRBJ2-7; DNA: TGTGCCAGCAATCCTAGCGGGAGGGCCGGGGAGCAGTACTTC; CDR3: CASNPSGRAGEQYF
V: TRBV9; size: NA; D: NA; J: TRBJ2-5; DNA: TGTGCCAGCAGCGTAGGTAACAGGGACGAGACCCAGTACTTC; CDR3: CASSVGNRDETQYF
V: TRBV29-1; size: few; D: TRBD2; J: TRBJ2-1; DNA: TGCAGCGTTGGGCTAGCGGGAGGACATGAGCAGTTCTTC; CDR3: CSVGLAGGHEQFF
V: TRBV28; size: NA; D: TRBD1; J: TRBJ2-5; DNA: TGTGCCAGCAGCCCGGGACAGGGGGCGTGGGAGACCCAGTACTTC; CDR3: CASSPGQGAWETQYF
V: TRBV2; size: NA; D: TRBD2; J: TRBJ2-1; DNA: TGTGCCAGCATGCGGAGACTAGCGGGAGTTGAGCAGTTCTTC; CDR3: CASMRRLAGVEQFF
V: TRBV11-2; size: NA; D: NA; J: TRBJ1-2; DNA: TGTGCCAGCAGCCTACAGCCGAGAGCTAACTATGGCTACACCTTC; CDR3: CASSLQPRANYGYTF
V: TRBV7-3; size: NA; D: NA; J: TRBJ1-1; DNA: TGTGCCAGCAGCTTCTACCGGGACACTGAAGCTTTCTTT; CDR3: CASSFYRDTEAFF
V: TRBV5-5; size: NA; D: NA; J: TRBJ2-7; DNA: TGTGCCAGCAGCTCCCAACGGGAGCAGTACTTC; CDR3: CASSSQREQYF
V: TRBV9; size: few; D: NA; J: TRBJ2-5; DNA: TGTGCCAGCAGCGTAGTGGCTGATTTGTTGGAGACCCAGTACTTC; CDR3: CASSVVADLLETQYF
V: TRBV6-5; size: NA; D: NA; J: TRBJ2-5; DNA: TGTGCCAGCCGCTCGCGGCCCGATCGCCCCAAGTACTTC; CDR3: CASRSRPDRPKYF
V: TRBV29-1; size: NA; D: TRBD2; J: TRBJ2-7; DNA: TGCAGCGTTGGGGGCCTAGCGGGAGGGCACGAGCAGTACTTC; CDR3: CSVGGLAGGHEQYF
V: TRBV28; size: NA; D: TRBD2; J: TRBJ2-2; DNA: TGTGCCAGCAGGTCTAGCGGAACGAACACCGGGGAGCTGTTTTTT; CDR3: CASRSSGTNTGELFF
V: TRBV9; size: NA; D: NA; J: TRBJ2-1; DNA: TGTGCCAGCAGCGTAGCTTCGGCGGTCTCCTACAATGAGCAGTTCTTC; CDR3: CASSVASAVSYNEQFF
V: TRBV6-5; size: NA; D: NA; J: TRBJ2-3; DNA: TGTGCCAGCAGGAAACAGGGTACGGATACGCAGTATTTT; CDR3: CASRKQGTDTQYF
V: TRBV19; size: few; D: NA; J: TRBJ2-5; DNA: TGTGCCAGTACCCCCAGCGCGGAAGAGACCCAGTACTTC; CDR3: CASTPSAEETQYF
V: TRBV7-2; size: NA; D: TRBD1; J: TRBJ1-3; DNA: TGTGCCAGCAGCTTAGCCAGGGGGCTATATGGAAACACCATATATTTT; CDR3: CASSLARGLYGNTIYF
V: TRBV7-2; size: NA; D: NA; J: TRBJ2-7; DNA: TGTGCCAGCAAAAGCGGGCTTTCCTACGAGCAGTACTTC; CDR3: CASKSGLSYEQYF
V: TRBV19; size: few; D: TRBD2; J: TRBJ2-1; DNA: TGTGCCAGTAGTATATTAGGCCTAGCGGGCAATGAGCAGTTCTTC; CDR3: CASSILGLAGNEQFF
V: TRBV18; size: few; D: NA; J: TRBJ2-1; DNA: TGTGCCAGCTCACCACCGGCAGGGGCCTCTTACAATGAGCAGTTCTTC; CDR3: CASSPPAGASYNEQFF
V: TRBV14; size: NA; D: NA; J: TRBJ2-1; DNA: TGTGCCAGCAGCCAAGGCTTAACGGCCTACAATGAGCAGTTCTTC; CDR3: CASSQGLTAYNEQFF
V: TRBV6-1; size: NA; D: TRBD2; J: TRBJ2-1; DNA: TGTGCCAGCAGTGAATACTTGGCGGGAGGTGTTGAGCAGTTCTTC; CDR3: CASSEYLAGGVEQFF
V: TRBV10-3; size: few; D: TRBD1; J: TRBJ1-5; DNA: TGTGCCATCAGCCGGGACAGGGCTAGCAATCAGCCCCAGCATTTT; CDR3: CAISRDRASNQPQHF
V: TRBV5-1; size: NA; D: NA; J: TRBJ2-5; DNA: TGCGCCAGCAGCGGGGGCCGAGAGACCCAGTACTTC; CDR3: CASSGGRETQYF
V: TRBV7-9; size: few; D: NA; J: TRBJ2-2; DNA: TGTGCCAGCAGCAGGAGCGGGGAGCTGTTTTTT; CDR3: CASSRSGELFF
V: TRBV28; size: NA; D: NA; J: TRBJ2-3; DNA: TGTGCCAGCAGTTTTTCCGGCACAGATACGCAGTATTTT; CDR3: CASSFSGTDTQYF
V: TRBV2; size: NA; D: TRBD2; J: TRBJ2-5; DNA: TGTGCCAGGCGGCGCGCGGGAGGGCAAGAGACCCAGTACTTC; CDR3: CARRRAGGQETQYF
V: TRBV7-2; size: NA; D: TRBD2; J: TRBJ2-1; DNA: TGTGCCAGCAGCTTAGTCGGCGGGAGGGGCTACAATGAGCAGTTCTTC; CDR3: CASSLVGGRGYNEQFF
V: TRBV5-1; size: NA; D: TRBD1; J: TRBJ2-1; DNA: TGCGCCAGCAGCGGGGGACAGGGTTCCTACAATGAGCAGTTCTTC; CDR3: CASSGGQGSYNEQFF
V: TRBV28; size: NA; D: TRBD1; J: TRBJ1-1; DNA: TGTGCCAGCAGTCTTCCTAGGACAGGGAAGAGTTCGGCTTTCTTT; CDR3: CASSLPRTGKSSAFF
V: TRBV28; size: few; D: NA; J: TRBJ2-2; DNA: TGTGCCAGCAGGAGACTCACCGGGGAGCTGTTTTTT; CDR3: CASRRLTGELFF
V: TRBV5-4; size: NA; D: NA; J: TRBJ1-2; DNA: TGTGCCAGCAGCTTGGGCTCAGGGGAACACTATGGCTACACCTTC; CDR3: CASSLGSGEHYGYTF
V: TRBV5-1; size: NA; D: NA; J: TRBJ1-2; DNA: TGCGCCAGCAGCTTGGAAAGCAGGGCAGGCTACACCTTC; CDR3: CASSLESRAGYTF
V: TRBV29-1; size: NA; D: NA; J: TRBJ2-1; DNA: TGCAGCGTCTCCCGCGGATACAATGAGCAGTTCTTC; CDR3: CSVSRGYNEQFF
V: TRBV5-1; size: NA; D: NA; J: TRBJ1-2; DNA: TGCGCCAGCAGTGTCAGGGGATTGAACTATGGCTACACCTTC; CDR3: CASSVRGLNYGYTF
V: TRBV5-1; size: few; D: NA; J: TRBJ2-3; DNA: TGCGCCAGCAGCTTCTTCACAGATACGCAGTATTTT; CDR3: CASSFFTDTQYF
V: TRBV28; size: few; D: NA; J: TRBJ2-2; DNA: TGTGCCAGCAGTTTCCCAGGCACCGGGGAGCTGTTTTTT; CDR3: CASSFPGTGELFF
V: TRBV7-2; size: NA; D: TRBD1; J: TRBJ1-2; DNA: TGTGCCAGCAGCTTAGCCGGGACAGGGGCTTCCTATGGCTACACCTTC; CDR3: CASSLAGTGASYGYTF